These 7 T cell receptor beta chains originate from one sample sequenced in a study of T cell responses to AZD1222 COVID-19 vaccine. Clones were sequenced by immunoSEQ multiplex PCR, and TCRdb holds only the in-frame ones, with some missing. The profile shows 130,000 to 150,000 clones, more than 75% of them singletons. The sample consisted of peripheral blood, taken on day 0 of MenACWY control vaccination. Receptor source: an adult in good health.

This clone was picked up a small number of times. J is TRBJ2-2 and V is TRBV7-8; 9 nucleotides align to TRBD1. J gave up 0 bases and V 5 bases, and 4 bases lay outside the gene matches. This CDR3 is 16 amino acids long. Germline CDR1 and CDR2: SGHVS and FQNEAQ. The CDR3 DNA follows: TGTGCCAGCAGCCCCCGGGACAGGGCGAACACCGGGGAGCTGTTTTTT. Translation: CASSPRDRANTGELFF.

Regarding this clone: Other DNA sequences in this specimen translate into the identical CDR3. The V call is TRBV5-1, the J call TRBJ2-5, with a tentative D call TRBD2 (6 bases). In germline, CDR1 is SGHRS, CDR2 YFSETQ. This CDR3 region has 12 residues. Trimming pared 5 bases from V and 1 base from J, leaving 6 bases between. This chain's CDR3 is CASRGLQETQYF. The CDR3 nucleotides read TGCGCCAGCAGGGGACTCCAAGAGACCCAGTACTTC.

In DNA form, the CDR3 reads TGTGCCAGCAGTTCCATCCAGGGGGGTGGCTACACCTTC. It codes for CASSSIQGGGYTF. This rearrangement joins TRBV12-3 or TRBV12-4 to TRBJ1-2, with 7 bases aligning to TRBD1. The ends lost 4 bases at V and 7 bases at J; junction bases unmatched: 6. CDR3 length: 13 residues.

The chain is built from TRBV10-3 and TRBJ1-3, with 7 nucleotides matching TRBD1. The CDR3 runs 16 residues. The ends lost 6 bases at V and 0 bases at J; junction bases unmatched: 8. Germline V CDR1 and CDR2: ENHRY, SYGVKD. The CDR3 bases are TGTGCCATCAGCCCCGGACAGGCGTACTCTGGAAACACCATATATTTT. Translated: CAISPGQAYSGNTIYF.

This chain joins TRBV10-1 and TRBJ2-5; TRBD1 matches at 7 bases. The CDR3 has 13 residues. V was clipped by 6 bases and J by 7 bases; unmatched bases: 8. Germline CDR1 reads WNHNN; CDR2 reads SYGVQD (reference sequence). The CDR3 DNA sequence: TGCGCCAGCAGCCCCGGGACAGTTGGGACCCAGTACTTC. Amino acid sequence: CASSPGTVGTQYF.

This chain uses TRBV25-1 with TRBJ2-2, with TRBD2 as a possible D gene (7 bases). Germline CDR1 reads MGHDK; CDR2 reads SYGVNS. Trimming removed 1 base from V and 1 base from J, with 13 bases in between. This CDR3 is 17 amino acids long. The CDR3 protein is CASSEFGGPMNTGELFF. The CDR3 nucleotides read TGTGCCAGCAGTGAATTCGGGGGGCCTATGAACACCGGGGAGCTGTTTTTT.

This clone occurred once. The genes are TRBV15 and TRBJ1-5, with 11 positions matching TRBD1. V trimming: 2 bases; J trimming: 6 bases; junction bases outside the gene matches: 9. The CDR3 consists of 17 residues. Germline V CDR1 and CDR2: LNHNV, YYDKDF (reference sequence). CDR3 residues: CATSRRPRTGGGQPQHF. Written as DNA, the CDR3 is TGTGCCACCAGCAGAAGACCCCGGACAGGGGGCGGTCAGCCCCAGCATTTT.